The 23 T cell receptor beta chains presented below share a single source sample, sequenced in a study of control samples from healthy donors and cancer patients. Profiling relied on immunoSEQ multiplex PCR, and the TCRdb table lists in-frame clones only, not all of them. The top ten clones hold roughly 5.7% of a sample with approximately 140,000 clones, 93% of them seen once. Material: blood. The receptor source for this set is a young man in good health.

This clone was found once. This chain joins TRBV9 and TRBJ1-4; D is perhaps TRBD1 (6 bases). Trimming took off 4 bases at V and 8 bases at J, with 21 bases between the two ends. Germline V gene data show CDR1 as SGDLS and CDR2 as YYNGEE. The CDR3 is 16 residues long. CDR3 sequence: CASSYPGATPTEKLFF. The CDR3 nucleotides read TGTGCCAGCAGCTATCCAGGGGCCACCCCAACGGAAAAACTGTTTTTT.

The chain couples TRBV6-5 to TRBJ1-3, with D uncertain. Trimming stripped 7 bases from V and 1 base from J, with 11 bases between. CDR1 MNHEY and CDR2 SVGAGI come from the germline V gene. The CDR3 runs 14 residues. CDR3 amino acids: CASTARGSGNTIYF. CDR3 bases: TGTGCCAGCACCGCCCGGGGATCTGGAAACACCATATATTTT.

The genes are TRBV29-1 and TRBJ1-1; 8 nucleotides match TRBD1. J gave up 6 bases and V 6 bases, and 6 bases lay outside the gene matches. The V gene's germline CDR1 is SQVTM and CDR2 ANQGSEA. The CDR3 length is 12 residues. CDR3 loop: CSVQGASAEAFF. The CDR3 region has the DNA TGCAGCGTCCAGGGGGCTAGTGCTGAAGCTTTCTTT.

The chain employs TRBV4-1 and TRBJ2-7; TRBD1 matches 8 bases. Germline V gene lookup returns CDR1 MGHRA and CDR2 YSYEKL. This CDR3 is 15 amino acids long. After removal of 1 base from V and 5 bases from J, the junction contained 7 bases not matched to a gene. The CDR3 DNA follows: TGCGCCAGCAGCCAAGCGTCGACAGGGGAACACGAGCAGTACTTC. Amino acids: CASSQASTGEHEQYF.

The chain uses TRBV6-5 and TRBJ1-2; perhaps TRBD1 as D (5 bases). The CDR3 is 14 amino acids. Germline V gene sequence: CDR1 MNHEY, CDR2 SVGAGI. V lost 4 bases to trimming and J lost 4 bases, with 13 bases between them. As DNA, the CDR3 is TGTGCCAGCAGTTGGGACCGGGGCTTCTATGGCTACACCTTC. Amino acid sequence: CASSWDRGFYGYTF.

V and J are TRBV9 and TRBJ1-5; D unclear. V was shortened by 0 bases and J by 3 bases, with 4 bases between the two germline ends. Germline V gene sequence: CDR1 SGDLS, CDR2 YYNGEE. The CDR3 has 13 amino acids. The CDR3 sequence is CASSVEVNQPQHF. CDR3 sequence (DNA): TGTGCCAGCAGCGTAGAGGTCAATCAGCCCCAGCATTTT.

This chain connects TRBV7-6 to TRBJ2-1; D is perhaps TRBD1 or TRBD2 (6 bases each). Between the trimmed V and J ends, which lost 5 bases and 3 bases, there was a span of 14 bases. CDR1 is SGHVS and CDR2 is FNYEAQ in the germline V gene. The CDR3 has 15 amino acids. Written as DNA, the CDR3 is TGTGCCAGCAGCCAGACTAGGGGGAACTACAATGAGCAGTTCTTC. It codes for CASSQTRGNYNEQFF. Full variable domain (missing parts from reference TRBV7-6 and TRBJ2-1): GAGVSQSPRYKVTKRGQDVALRCDPISGHVSLYWYRQALGQGPEFLTYFNYEAQQDKSGLPNDRFSAERPEGSISTLTIQRTEQRDSAMYRCASSQTRGNYNEQFFGPGTRLTVL.

The rearrangement links TRBV28 to TRBJ1-5; tentatively, D is TRBD1 (5 bases). The CDR3 sequence is 14 residues long. The germline V gene encodes CDR1 MDHEN and CDR2 SYDVKM. The V gene lost 4 bases and the J gene lost 7 bases, with 14 bases spanning the gap. The CDR3 sequence is CASSYRDYSQPQHF. As DNA, the CDR3 is TGTGCCAGCAGTTACCGGGACTACTCGCAGCCCCAGCATTTT. Complete variable domain (other parts from reference TRBV28 and TRBJ1-5): DVKVTQSSRYLVKRTGEKVFLECVQDMDHENMFWYRQDPGLGLRLIYFSYDVKMKEKGDIPEGYSVSREKKERFSLILESASTNQTSMYLCASSYRDYSQPQHFGDGTRLSIL.

The chain joins TRBV7-9 to TRBJ2-7; 8 bases fit TRBD2. In germline, CDR1 is SEHNR, CDR2 FQNEAQ (reference sequence). CDR3 length: 15 amino acids. Trimming removed 5 bases from V and 6 bases from J; junction bases left unmatched: 12. Here the CDR3 reads CASSSLGREVGEQYF. In DNA form, the CDR3 reads TGTGCCAGCAGCAGCCTTGGGCGGGAGGTTGGCGAGCAGTACTTC.

The rearrangement uses TRBV6-1 and TRBJ1-4; D ambiguous. V was clipped by 5 bases and J by 7 bases, with 11 bases between them. There are 13 residues in the CDR3. Germline loops: CDR1 MNHNS, CDR2 SASEGT. The CDR3 sequence: CASSSQAPEKLFF. The DNA for the CDR3 is TGTGCCAGCAGTTCCCAGGCCCCTGAAAAACTGTTTTTT.

The J gene is TRBJ1-5, the V gene TRBV27; 8 bases fit TRBD1. This CDR3 has 15 residues. The germline CDR1 and CDR2 sequences are MNHEY and SMNVEV (reference sequence). Unmatched junction bases numbered 9, after V lost 5 bases and J lost 6 bases. CDR3 in DNA: TGTGCCAGCAGTGTCCGGACAGGGTGGGGTCAGCCCCAGCATTTT. Translating gives CASSVRTGWGQPQHF.

As concerns this clone: A much more abundant neighbour one base away suggests this may be a read error. This sequence joins TRBV7-2 and TRBJ1-1, with D possibly matching TRBD1 (6 bases). Germline CDR1 is SGHTA and CDR2 is FQGNSA. Trimming pared 2 bases from V and 10 bases from J, leaving 17 bases between. The CDR3 consists of 14 residues. CDR3 DNA: TGTGCCAGCAGCTTACAACAGGGTTTCGGTCTAGCTTTCTTT. As protein: CASSLQQGFGLAFF.

The chain joins TRBV19 to TRBJ1-5, with a weak D call TRBD1 (6 bases). CDR3 length equals 15 residues. The germline V and J ends were trimmed by 5 bases and 3 bases, with 14 bases remaining between them. The germline gives CDR1 LNHDA, CDR2 SQIVND (reference sequence). The CDR3 coding sequence is TGTGCCAGTAGTCTCACCGACAGGATCAATCAGCCCCAGCATTTT. Its translation is CASSLTDRINQPQHF.

Only one count was recorded for this clone. The chain recombines TRBV6-5 with TRBJ2-7, with TRBD2 as a possible D gene (7 bases). V lost 2 bases and J 5 bases, leaving 13 bases between the germline ends. Germline loops: CDR1 MNHEY, CDR2 SVGAGI. The CDR3 contains 14 residues. CDR3 region: CASSYRAGADEQYF. CDR3 DNA sequence: TGTGCCAGCAGTTACAGGGCGGGGGCCGACGAGCAGTACTTC.

This chain uses TRBV11-1 with TRBJ2-5; no clear D. Germline V lookup: CDR1 SGHAT, CDR2 FQDESV (reference sequence). V lost 5 bases and J 5 bases, leaving 9 bases between the germline ends. The CDR3 has 12 amino acids. CDR3 amino acids: CASSLDPETQYF. The CDR3 region has the DNA TGTGCCAGCAGCCTAGACCCGGAGACCCAGTACTTC.

V is TRBV30 and J is TRBJ1-3; D is undetermined. Germline loops: CDR1 GTSNPN, CDR2 SVGIG (reference sequence). This CDR3 is 15 amino acids long. Between the trimmed V and J ends, which lost 1 base and 2 bases, there was a span of 12 bases. The CDR3, as DNA: TGTGCCTGGAGTGCCGACGGTGTTCCTGGAAACACCATATATTTT. Its protein product is CAWSADGVPGNTIYF.

The chain employs TRBV23-1 and TRBJ2-7; D is unclear. TRBV23-1 is an open reading frame whose function is uncertain. This CDR3 contains 13 residues. The V gene lost 4 bases and the J gene lost 2 bases, with 9 bases spanning the gap. CDR3 region: CASSLTGAYEQYF. The DNA for the CDR3 is TGCGCCAGCAGTCTTACTGGTGCCTACGAGCAGTACTTC.

J is TRBJ1-4 and V is TRBV27, with 7 nucleotides matching TRBD1. The germline V gene has CDR1 MNHEY and CDR2 SMNVEV (reference sequence). The CDR3 consists of 14 residues. J was trimmed by 12 bases and V by 3 bases; bases with no gene match: 10. In DNA, the CDR3 is TGTGCCAGCAGTTTTAGTTCCCAGGGGGGACAACTGTTTTTT. It specifies CASSFSSQGGQLFF.

This clone was seen only once. This sequence joins TRBV7-8 and TRBJ2-7; TRBD2 might be the D (5 bases). This CDR3 is built from 13 residues. V lost 5 bases to trimming and J lost 4 bases, with 12 bases between them. Germline V gene sequence: CDR1 SGHVS, CDR2 FQNEAQ. The CDR3 nucleotides read TGTGCCAGCAGCCGTCGGGAATCTTACGAGCAGTACTTC. Amino acid sequence: CASSRRESYEQYF.

A few counts support this clone. This chain connects TRBV5-1 to TRBJ2-7; 10 bases agree with TRBD1. The CDR3 is 15 amino acids. The J segment lost 3 bases and the V segment lost 4 bases, leaving 7 bases of the junction unmatched. Germline CDR1 is SGHRS and CDR2 is YFSETQ. CDR3 nucleotides: TGCGCCAGCAGCCCGCGACAGGGGGCTGACTACGAGCAGTACTTC. This translates into CASSPRQGADYEQYF.

Notes on this clone: An end of the junction differs from the germline gene, which may be a read error. V and J are TRBV7-2 and TRBJ2-1; TRBD2 agrees at 8 bases. The CDR3 length is 14 residues. The germline V gene has CDR1 SGHTA and CDR2 FQGNSA. The CDR3 sequence is CASSLAGHYNEQFF. CDR3 DNA: TGTGCCAGCAGCCTAGCGGGCCACTACAATGAGCAGTTCTTC. Filled out from reference TRBV7-2 and TRBJ2-1, the complete variable domain reads GAGVSQSPSNKVTEKGKDVELRCDPISGHTALYWYRQSLGQGLEFLIYFQGNSAPDKSGLPSDRFSAERTGGSVSTLTIQRTQQEDSAVYLCASSLAGHYNEQFFGPGTRLTVL.

The V and J genes are TRBV7-2 and TRBJ1-2; the D is unclear. The germline CDR1 and CDR2 sequences are SGHTA and FQGNSA. This CDR3 spans 16 amino acids. Trimming pared 0 bases from V and 6 bases from J, leaving 17 bases between. CDR3 loop: CASSLAGTNHRNGYTF. CDR3 nucleotides: TGTGCCAGCAGCTTAGCGGGCACGAATCATAGGAATGGCTACACCTTC.

This sequence joins TRBV5-4 and TRBJ2-1; TRBD1 aligns across 10 bases. J gave up 2 bases and V 5 bases, and 7 bases lay outside the gene matches. The CDR3 totals 16 residues. CDR1 and CDR2 from the germline V gene are SGHNT and YYREEE (reference sequence). CDR3 nucleotide sequence: TGTGCCAGCAGGGGACCGGGACAGGGGACCTACAATGAGCAGTTCTTC. Translation: CASRGPGQGTYNEQFF.